The 29 T cell receptor beta chains reported below all come from one sample, sequenced in a study of shared clonotypes between healthy human individuals (dated by TCRdb to about 2020). To prepare the library, the immunoSEQ multiplex PCR assay was applied. TCRdb stores this immuneACCESS table with in-frame sequences only. Part of the clones is absent; in the studies checked, under half of the shortfall reflects unresolved V genes, and no reason is known for the rest. Counted in this sample were 700,000 or so clones; more than 70% of them appeared once. Approximately 1.8% of the sample is taken by the ten largest. Input material: memory CD4+ T cells sorted from blood. The cell subset or site label for this specimen denotes: CD45RA-negative fraction. The receptors here all came from a woman aged 25 to 39 in good health.

The chain joins TRBV5-1 to TRBJ2-2, with D possibly TRBD1 on 6 matching bases. In germline, CDR1 is SGHRS, CDR2 YFSETQ. The CDR3 has 15 residues. V dropped 5 bases and J dropped 1 base, with 12 bases sitting between them. The CDR3 loop is CASRRGQMNTGELFF. DNA for the CDR3: TGCGCCAGCAGACGGGGACAAATGAACACCGGGGAGCTGTTTTTT.

The genes are TRBV7-2 and TRBJ2-4, with TRBD2 as a possible D gene (5 bases). Trimming took off 1 base at V and 9 bases at J, with 16 bases between the two ends. The germline V gene has CDR1 SGHTA and CDR2 FQGNSA. The CDR3 has 15 amino acids. The CDR3 nucleotides read TGTGCCAGCAGCTTAGATTTGGCTTCCCGGGGCATTCAGTACTTC. Amino acid sequence: CASSLDLASRGIQYF.

The rearrangement links TRBV12-2 to TRBJ2-7; the D call in the table, TRBD2, was not verified against the DNA. TRBV12-2 is recorded as a pseudogene. The CDR3 spans 16 residues. CDR3 sequence (DNA): TGTGCAAGTCGCATCCCAGCGGGACTAGCTCTCACGAAGCAGTACTTC. Protein sequence: CASRIPAGLALTKQYF.

This chain links TRBV7-2 with TRBJ1-1, with D unresolved. V lost 5 bases and J lost 2, with 15 bases in between. Germline assignment: CDR1 SGHTA and CDR2 FQGNSA. CDR3 size: 15 residues. CDR3 amino acids: CASSQDWPTNTEAFF. CDR3 nucleotides: TGTGCCAGCAGCCAAGATTGGCCCACAAACACTGAAGCTTTCTTT.

The rearrangement links TRBV19 to TRBJ2-1; 8 bases fit TRBD1. This CDR3 comprises 16 residues. In germline, CDR1 is LNHDA, CDR2 SQIVND (reference sequence). V lost 6 bases to trimming and J lost 0 bases; unmatched junction nucleotides: 7. In DNA form, the CDR3 reads TGTGCCAGTAGGGCAGGGGGCGAGGGCTCCTACAATGAGCAGTTCTTC. The encoded protein is CASRAGGEGSYNEQFF.

Notes on this clone: Since a far larger clone is one base different, this is likely a read error. Other DNA sequences of this sample code for an identical CDR3. The CDR3 region is CASSSNYEQYF. CDR3 nucleotide sequence: TGTGCCAGCAGCTCTAACTACGAGCAGTACTTC. V is TRBV5-4 and J is TRBJ2-7; D unresolved. The CDR3 sequence is 11 residues long. The V gene's germline CDR1 is SGHNT and CDR2 YYREEE (reference sequence). Trimming left V 3 bases short and J 3 bases short, with 4 bases between.

Only one count was recorded for this clone. This rearrangement joins TRBV28 to TRBJ2-1, with D possibly TRBD2 on 6 matching bases. With 7 bases removed from V and 5 bases from J, the gap between germline ends came to 12 bases. The CDR3 loop spans 13 amino acids. The germline CDR1 and CDR2 sequences are MDHEN and SYDVKM. The CDR3, as DNA: TGTGCCAGCAACCGGGAGTTCCACAATGAGCAGTTCTTC. Its translation: CASNREFHNEQFF.

V is TRBV7-3 and J is TRBJ2-6, with unresolved D. CDR1 and CDR2 from the germline V gene are SGHTA and FQGTGA. CDR3 size: 16 residues. Trimming took off 5 bases at V and 0 bases at J, with 11 bases between the two ends. As DNA, the CDR3 is TGTGCCAGCAGCCAAGGTTCAAACTCTGGGGCCAACGTCCTGACTTTC. It codes for CASSQGSNSGANVLTF.

V gene TRBV19 combines with J gene TRBJ1-1, with a tentative D call TRBD1 (6 bases). The V and J ends lost 7 bases and 3 bases respectively, with 21 bases between them. This CDR3 contains 16 residues. Looked up from germline, CDR1 is LNHDA and CDR2 is SQIVND (reference sequence). The CDR3 region has the DNA TGTGCCAGTAATCCCGGGCAGGGGAGTTGGGACACTGAAGCTTTCTTT. Protein sequence: CASNPGQGSWDTEAFF. The whole variable domain, remainder taken from reference TRBV19 and TRBJ1-1, is DGGITQSPKYLFRKEGQNVTLSCEQNLNHDAMYWYRQDPGQGLRLIYYSQIVNDFQKGDIAEGYSVSREKKESFPLTVTSAQKNPTAFYLCASNPGQGSWDTEAFFGQGTRLTVV.

A few counts support this clone. The V call is TRBV7-8, the J call TRBJ2-7, with D unresolved. This CDR3 region has 15 residues. In germline, CDR1 is SGHVS, CDR2 FQNEAQ. V lost 1 base and J 1 base, leaving 11 bases between the germline ends. The CDR3 nucleotides are TGTGCCAGCAGCTTAGGCACGGCAAGTTCCTACGAGCAGTACTTC. Protein: CASSLGTASSYEQYF. The whole variable domain, remainder taken from reference TRBV7-8 and TRBJ2-7, is GAGVSQSPRYKVAKRGQDVALRCDPISGHVSLFWYQQALGQGPEFLTYFQNEAQLDKSGLPSDRFFAERPEGSVSTLKIQRTQQEDSAVYLCASSLGTASSYEQYFGPGTRLTVT.

This clone was recorded once. The sample has other DNA sequences that encode this CDR3 too. The rearrangement joins TRBV5-1 to TRBJ2-1, with 10 bases matching TRBD2. The V gene's germline CDR1 is SGHRS and CDR2 YFSETQ. Trimming cost V 4 bases and J 1 base; bases outside gene matches: 2. CDR3 length: 15 residues. CDR3 nucleotides: TGCGCCAGCAGCCGACTAGCGGGTTCCTACAATGAGCAGTTCTTC. It specifies CASSRLAGSYNEQFF.

This clone was observed a handful of times. V gene TRBV25-1 combines with J gene TRBJ2-7, with D maybe TRBD2 (6 bases). The CDR3 consists of 12 residues. The germline V gene has CDR1 MGHDK and CDR2 SYGVNS. With 5 bases removed from V and 5 bases from J, the gap between germline ends came to 10 bases. CDR3: CASSWGGDEQYF. The CDR3 DNA reads as TGTGCCAGCAGTTGGGGAGGCGACGAGCAGTACTTC.

This clone was counted between two and nine times. The chain carries TRBV5-6 and TRBJ1-5; unclear D gene. The CDR3 is made up of 14 amino acids. Germline V gives CDR1 SGHDT, CDR2 YYEEEE. The ends were cut back, 5 bases at V and 4 bases at J, with 13 bases in the middle. Here the CDR3 reads CASSDGQINQPQHF. The CDR3 bases are TGTGCCAGCAGTGATGGGCAGATTAATCAGCCCCAGCATTTT. Full variable domain (missing parts from reference TRBV5-6 and TRBJ1-5): DAGVTQSPTHLIKTRGQQVTLRCSPKSGHDTVSWYQQALGQGPQFIFQYYEEEERQRGNFPDRFSGHQFPNYSSELNVNALLLGDSALYLCASSDGQINQPQHFGDGTRLSIL.

This clone was seen only once. The chain recombines TRBV7-8 with TRBJ2-6; D unresolved. V lost 0 bases and J 0 bases, leaving 6 bases between the germline ends. Germline V gene sequence: CDR1 SGHVS, CDR2 FQNEAQ. This CDR3 region has 16 residues. The CDR3 loop reads CASSLARSSGANVLTF. CDR3 nucleotide sequence: TGTGCCAGCAGCTTAGCGCGGAGCTCTGGGGCCAACGTCCTGACTTTC.

The V call is TRBV19, the J call TRBJ1-4, with 7 bases matching TRBD1. V shed 5 bases, J shed 0 bases, and the junction held 6 bases outside the gene matches. Germline CDR1 and CDR2: LNHDA and SQIVND (reference sequence). This CDR3 is 16 amino acids long. The CDR3 DNA follows: TGTGCCAGTAGTCCACAGGGGCCTACAACTAATGAAAAACTGTTTTTT. Its translation: CASSPQGPTTNEKLFF.

The genes are TRBV5-4 and TRBJ2-7; 8 nucleotides line up with TRBD1. Unmatched junction bases numbered 9, after V lost 0 bases and J lost 7 bases. Germline V CDR1 and CDR2: SGHNT, YYREEE (reference sequence). This CDR3 comprises 15 residues. The CDR3 loop reads CASSLVGQGRGEQYF. CDR3 coding DNA: TGTGCCAGCAGCTTGGTCGGACAGGGAAGAGGTGAGCAGTACTTC.

The rearrangement uses TRBV7-6 and TRBJ2-5; TRBD2 matches at 8 bases. V shed 1 base, J shed 6 bases, and the junction held 10 bases outside the gene matches. Germline CDR1 is SGHVS and CDR2 is FNYEAQ. The length of the CDR3 is 16 residues. The CDR3: CASSLGGLAGSKTQYF. In nucleotides, the CDR3 is TGTGCCAGCAGCTTAGGTGGACTAGCCGGGAGCAAGACCCAGTACTTC.

This clone appeared a single time. This chain connects TRBV10-3 to TRBJ2-7; no clear D. This CDR3 has 14 residues. V lost 1 base and J 2 bases, leaving 9 bases between the germline ends. Germline lookup yields CDR1 ENHRY and CDR2 SYGVKD. CDR3 sequence reads: CAISEFLGPYEQYF. The DNA of the CDR3 is TGTGCCATCAGTGAGTTTTTAGGGCCCTACGAGCAGTACTTC.

This clone has a single count. The same CDR3 also results from other DNA sequences found in this sample. The gene calls are TRBV5-1 and TRBJ2-7, with D perhaps matching TRBD1 or TRBD2 (5 bases each). V was shortened by 1 base and J by 0 bases, with 11 bases between the two germline ends. The CDR3 consists of 15 residues. Germline lookup yields CDR1 SGHRS and CDR2 YFSETQ. The CDR3 reads CASSLTGTSSYEQYF. The CDR3 DNA sequence: TGCGCCAGCAGCTTGACGGGGACCAGCTCCTACGAGCAGTACTTC.

This clone occurred a few times. The CDR3: CAWSGLRNSPLHF. The CDR3 DNA is TGTGCCTGGAGTGGACTACGGAATTCACCCCTCCACTTT. V and J are TRBV30 and TRBJ1-6; D gene ambiguous. With 1 base removed from V and 7 bases from J, the gap between germline ends came to 8 bases. The germline CDR1 and CDR2 sequences are GTSNPN and SVGIG (reference sequence). This CDR3 comprises 13 residues.

The chain joins TRBV5-1 to TRBJ2-7; TRBD1 aligns across 7 bases. Germline CDR1 SGHRS, CDR2 YFSETQ. This CDR3 spans 17 amino acids. With 1 base clipped from V and 2 bases from J, the junction kept 12 bases outside the gene matches. As DNA, the CDR3 is TGCGCCAGCAGCTTGACTTATACCACAGGGGCCCCCTACGAGCAGTACTTC. It translates to CASSLTYTTGAPYEQYF.

V gene TRBV25-1 combines with J gene TRBJ2-7; D uncertain. Germline-derived CDR1 and CDR2 are MGHDK and SYGVNS. The CDR3 totals 12 residues. Between the trimmed V and J ends, which lost 2 bases and 7 bases, there was a span of 9 bases. The CDR3 DNA follows: TGTGCCAGCAGTGAAACCCCTGGGGAGCAGTACTTC. Residues: CASSETPGEQYF.

The rearrangement uses TRBV19 and TRBJ2-2; 10 bases line up with TRBD2. The trim removed 5 bases at V and 7 bases at J, leaving 7 bases unmatched. The germline V gene has CDR1 LNHDA and CDR2 SQIVND (reference sequence). The CDR3 totals 15 residues. The CDR3 spells CASSLLAGEVGELFF. The CDR3 DNA follows: TGTGCCAGTAGTCTGCTAGCGGGAGAGGTCGGGGAGCTGTTTTTT.

The chain recombines TRBV7-2 with TRBJ2-5; D unresolved. This CDR3 is built from 15 residues. Trimming removed 4 bases at V and 3 bases at J, with 15 bases between. Per the germline V gene, CDR1 is SGHTA and CDR2 is FQGNSA. This CDR3 reads CASSSHSSVKETQYF. In DNA form, the CDR3 reads TGTGCCAGCAGCTCCCACTCCTCCGTGAAAGAGACCCAGTACTTC. The full variable domain, with the rest looked up from reference TRBV7-2 and TRBJ2-5, is GAGVSQSPSNKVTEKGKDVELRCDPISGHTALYWYRQSLGQGLEFLIYFQGNSAPDKSGLPSDRFSAERTGGSVSTLTIQRTQQEDSAVYLCASSSHSSVKETQYFGPGTRLLVL.

This chain joins TRBV19 and TRBJ2-3; no definite D call. Germline lookup yields CDR1 LNHDA and CDR2 SQIVND (reference sequence). The ends were cut back, 3 bases at V and 0 bases at J, with 13 bases in the middle. CDR3 length: 16 amino acids. This CDR3 reads CASSMLEASSTDTQYF. CDR3 in DNA: TGTGCCAGTAGTATGCTAGAAGCCTCGAGCACAGATACGCAGTATTTT. The full variable domain, rest sourced from reference TRBV19 and TRBJ2-3, is DGGITQSPKYLFRKEGQNVTLSCEQNLNHDAMYWYRQDPGQGLRLIYYSQIVNDFQKGDIAEGYSVSREKKESFPLTVTSAQKNPTAFYLCASSMLEASSTDTQYFGPGTRLTVL.

The CDR3 region is CASSSHPVSGWNNEQFF. In DNA, the CDR3 is TGTGCCAGCAGCTCGCACCCAGTTAGCGGGTGGAACAATGAGCAGTTCTTC. The chain carries TRBV7-9 and TRBJ2-1; 7 bases align to TRBD2. CDR3 length: 17 amino acids. V was pared by 4 bases and J by 5 bases, with 14 bases of the junction left unmatched. Per the germline V gene, CDR1 is SEHNR and CDR2 is FQNEAQ (reference sequence).

This chain connects TRBV5-4 to TRBJ2-2, with a weak D call TRBD2 (6 bases). Germline CDR1 reads SGHNT; CDR2 reads YYREEE (reference sequence). The length of the CDR3 is 16 residues. V lost 4 bases to trimming and J lost 4 bases, with 17 bases between them. The CDR3 nucleotides are TGTGCCAGCAGCGACGGGGGACGTCGGGTCACCGGGGAGCTGTTTTTT. It encodes CASSDGGRRVTGELFF.

V and J are TRBV11-2 and TRBJ2-7; possible D gene TRBD1, 6 bases. CDR3 length: 13 amino acids. Between the trimmed V and J ends, which lost 6 bases and 5 bases, there was a span of 14 bases. The V gene's germline CDR1 is SGHAT and CDR2 FQNNGV. This chain's CDR3 is CASSWTVGHEQYF. CDR3 coding DNA: TGTGCCAGCAGTTGGACAGTCGGGCACGAGCAGTACTTC.

This chain links TRBV5-1 with TRBJ2-5, with D maybe TRBD1 (6 bases). The ends were cut back, 3 bases at V and 1 base at J, with 10 bases in the middle. The germline CDR1 and CDR2 sequences are SGHRS and YFSETQ. The CDR3 contains 14 residues. The CDR3 DNA reads TGCGCCAGCAGCTCCACAGGGCTCCAAGAGACCCAGTACTTC. Translating gives CASSSTGLQETQYF.